These 8 T cell receptor beta chains were all obtained from the same sample, sequenced in a study of T cell clonality in common variable immunodeficiency (dated by TCRdb to between 2015 and 2017). Libraries were built with the immunoSEQ multiplex PCR assay. Here the immuneACCESS table is served through TCRdb, limited to in-frame sequences with V and J called. Missing clones are a known gap in these copies; in checked studies unresolved V genes cover under half, and the rest lacks a known reason. With about 44,000 clones recorded, this sample contains no clone counted only once. The top ten constitute 10% of the sample. Sequencing was done on a sample of peripheral blood mononuclear cells. The receptors were sampled from a person aged 18 to 75 in good health.

This clone has at least ten counts. With the read ending 3 residues before the CDR3 end, the germline J gene is used to fill in that end. V usage is TRBV5-1 and J usage is TRBJ1-6; D is uncertain. Germline CDR1 is SGHRS and CDR2 is YFSETQ. Trimming left V 5 bases short and J 6 bases short, with 9 bases between. This CDR3 contains 13 residues. CDR3 bases read: TGCGCCAGCAGGACAAGCCCTAATTCACCC. Its protein product is CASRTSPNSP. The full CDR3 protein is CASRTSPNSPLHF.

This clone was seen repeatedly, ten times or more. The read halts 3 residues ahead of the CDR3 end, with the missing end drawn from the germline J gene. This rearrangement joins TRBV20-1 to TRBJ1-2, with TRBD1 matching over 7 bases. CDR3 length equals 14 residues. The germline gives CDR1 DFQATT, CDR2 SNEGSKA (reference sequence). The junction had 14 bases not matched to a gene; V was cut back by 6 bases and J by 7 bases. The CDR3 DNA, read in part, is TGCAGTGCCAAGGTCCCGCAGGGGGACTCTGGC. This encodes CSAKVPQGDSG. The entire CDR3 is CSAKVPQGDSGYTF.

This clone was seen repeatedly, ten times or more. The CDR3 end falls 3 residues outside the read, so it is completed with the germline J gene. Other DNA sequences of this sample code for an identical CDR3. This chain joins TRBV19 and TRBJ2-7; 8 bases agree with TRBD2. The CDR3 has 14 amino acids. The J segment lost 6 bases and the V segment lost 3 bases, leaving 7 bases of the junction unmatched. Germline V gene lookup returns CDR1 LNHDA and CDR2 SQIVND (reference sequence). This CDR3 reads CASSIPGLVTEQYF. Incomplete CDR3 DNA: TGTGCCAGTAGTATCCCGGGACTAGTTACCGAG.

This clone occurred many times. Read sequence stops 3 residues before the CDR3 end, and the germline J gene provides the missing end. The chain recombines TRBV30 with TRBJ1-3; the D is unclear. Trimming removed 1 base at V and 0 bases at J, with 10 bases between. The CDR3 totals 15 residues. The germline V gene encodes CDR1 GTSNPN and CDR2 SVGIG (reference sequence). CDR3 DNA (partial): TGTGCCTGGAGTGCGGTACCGCTCTCTGGAAACACC. Amino acids: CAWSAVPLSGNT. The CDR3, in full, reads CAWSAVPLSGNTIYF.

This clone was counted at least ten times. The DNA ends 3 residues before the CDR3 does, and the rest of the CDR3 is filled in from the germline J gene. V gene TRBV6-2 or TRBV6-3 combines with J gene TRBJ2-5; 9 nucleotides line up with TRBD2. Germline assignment: CDR1 MNHEY and CDR2 SVGEGT. This CDR3 is built from 16 residues. Trimming took 6 bases from V and 5 from J; bases not matched to a gene: 13. The CDR3 spells CASSVASGGRKETQYF. The sequenced CDR3 bases are TGTGCCAGCAGCGTAGCGAGCGGGGGGCGGAAGGAGACC.

At least ten counts were recorded for this clone. The DNA ends 3 residues before the CDR3 does, and the rest of the CDR3 is filled in from the germline J gene. The genes are TRBV4-1 and TRBJ2-7; D call uncertain. Per germline, CDR1 MGHRA and CDR2 YSYEKL. Trimming removed 9 bases at V and 5 bases at J, with 5 bases between. The CDR3 loop spans 9 amino acids. The CDR3 spells CARQDEQYF. Partial CDR3 DNA: TGCGCCAGGCAGGACGAG.

This clone appeared many times. The read comes to an end 3 residues before the CDR3 does, leaving the germline J gene to fill in the end. This chain uses TRBV10-3 with TRBJ1-1; possibly TRBD1 for D (6 bases). CDR1 and CDR2 (germline): ENHRY, SYGVKD. This CDR3 is built from 14 residues. V dropped 8 bases and J dropped 1 base, with 14 bases sitting between them. The covered CDR3 bases are TGTGCCATCTCCCCTATGACAGGGAACACTGAA. Amino acid sequence: CAISPMTGNTE. The full CDR3 protein is CAISPMTGNTEAFF.

This clone was detected many times. The CDR3 end falls 3 residues outside the read, so it is completed with the germline J gene. The chain has TRBV30 and TRBJ1-5, with D perhaps matching TRBD1 (5 bases). V was shortened by 3 bases and J by 3 bases, with 9 bases between the two germline ends. CDR1 is GTSNPN, CDR2 SVGIG, per germline (reference sequence). This CDR3 contains 13 residues. The part of the CDR3 DNA that was read is TGTGCCTGGAGCTCAGGGTACAATCAGCCC. Protein: CAWSSGYNQP. The full-length CDR3 reads as CAWSSGYNQPQHF.